This T cell receptor (beta chain) was found in a study of blood T cell repertoires in COVID-19. Study background: Nucleic acid was either cDNA or gDNA, and it came from T cells, B-cell-depleted T cells, or PBMCs.

Trimming pared 0 bases from V and 3 bases from J, leaving 13 bases between. The CDR3 contains 15 residues. CDR1 and CDR2 from the germline V gene are SGHDT and YYEEEE. This clone appeared a few times. As processed by the authors: Cell counts per sample came from amplifying reference gene primers. Only in-frame clones appear in the TCRdb table, and some are missing; sequencing was by immunoSEQ multiplex PCR. V, J and clone size derive from that table, while D and trimming were established from the DNA sequence. The sample contains 150,000 to 200,000 clones, just under 80% of which appear only once. The rearrangement links TRBV5-6 to TRBJ2-7; tentatively, D is TRBD2 (6 bases). Sequencing was carried out using peripheral blood. This TCR came from a woman of 80 years or more with acute or convalescent COVID-19. The CDR3 DNA reads as TGTGCCAGCAGCTTGGTAACTAGCCAGAACTACGAGCAGTACTTC. Translated: CASSLVTSQNYEQYF.